The 31 T cell receptor beta chains presented below share a single source sample, sequenced in a study of PD-1 blockade in classical Hodgkin lymphoma. Sequencing was performed with immunoSEQ multiplex PCR; in TCRdb, only in-frame clones are kept and a portion is missing. The sample holds 15,000 to 20,000 clones, roughly four fifths seen once. Time point given: newly diagnosed, previously untreated cHL patient sample. The sample consisted of peripheral blood mononuclear cells (PBMCs). These receptors came from a human donor with classical Hodgkin lymphoma.

This clone was counted a few times. This chain connects TRBV9 to TRBJ1-1, with 9 bases lining up with TRBD1. J lost 3 bases, V lost 2 bases, and 2 bases had no gene match. CDR1 and CDR2 (germline): SGDLS, YYNGEE. The CDR3 is 14 amino acids. The CDR3 spells CASSVTGGDTEAFF. CDR3 nucleotide sequence: TGTGCCAGCAGCGTGACAGGGGGGGACACTGAAGCTTTCTTT. The full variable domain, with the rest looked up from reference TRBV9 and TRBJ1-1, is DSGVTQTPKHLITATGQRVTLRCSPRSGDLSVYWYQQSLDQGLQFLIQYYNGEERAKGNILERFSAQQFPDLHSELNLSSLELGDSALYFCASSVTGGDTEAFFGQGTRLTVV.

The gene calls are TRBV5-8 and TRBJ1-5, with D possibly being TRBD1 (5 bases). The length of the CDR3 is 16 residues. V was cut by 4 bases and J by 7 bases, with 21 bases left in between. Germline assignment: CDR1 SGHTS and CDR2 YDEGEE. The CDR3 nucleotides read TGTGCCAGCAGCAATCGGAGGGGACTTTGGGAACAGCCCCAGCATTTT. Its translation is CASSNRRGLWEQPQHF. Variable domain in full (rest from reference TRBV5-8 and TRBJ1-5): EAGVTQSPTHLIKTRGQQATLRCSPISGHTSVYWYQQALGLGLQFLLWYDEGEERNRGNFPPRFSGRQFPNYSSELNVNALELEDSALYLCASSNRRGLWEQPQHFGDGTRLSIL.

V is TRBV19 and J is TRBJ1-1; maybe TRBD1 (5 bases). The CDR3 runs to 11 residues. CDR1 LNHDA and CDR2 SQIVND come from the germline V gene (reference sequence). Trimming stripped 6 bases from V and 10 bases from J, with 12 bases between. The CDR3 nucleotides are TGTGCCAGTAGCCGGGGGTCGGGAGCTTTCTTT. Encoded protein: CASSRGSGAFF.

The chain combines TRBV18 with TRBJ2-7; 11 bases line up with TRBD2. This CDR3 has 14 residues. Per the germline V gene, CDR1 is KGHSH and CDR2 is LQKENI. Trimming cost V 4 bases and J 6 bases; bases outside gene matches: 5. CDR3 in DNA: TGTGCCAGCTCACAGGGACTAGCGGTGCGCGAGCAGTACTTC. Its translation is CASSQGLAVREQYF.

This clone was seen a single time. This chain connects TRBV25-1 to TRBJ1-3; D is possibly TRBD1 (6 bases). V lost 7 bases to trimming and J lost 0 bases, with 10 bases between them. Germline V gene sequence: CDR1 MGHDK, CDR2 SYGVNS. The CDR3 is 14 residues long. The DNA for the CDR3 is TGTGCCAGCATAGGACAGTTCTCTGGAAACACCATATATTTT. Its protein is CASIGQFSGNTIYF.

The DNA of the CDR3 is TGTGCCAGCAGTCCCTTGTACGAGCAGTACTTC. Translating it yields CASSPLYEQYF. The chain recombines TRBV28 with TRBJ2-7, with unresolved D. V was clipped by 5 bases and J by 4 bases, with 6 bases between them. CDR3 length: 11 residues. Germline V gene sequence: CDR1 MDHEN, CDR2 SYDVKM.

J is TRBJ2-7 and V is TRBV10-3; a weak D match, TRBD1 (6 bases). V lost 7 bases, J lost 2 bases, and 12 bases lay in between. Germline CDR1 ENHRY, CDR2 SYGVKD. The CDR3 consists of 13 residues. DNA for the CDR3: TGTGCCATCATAAACGGGACAACCTACGAGCAGTACTTC. This codes for CAIINGTTYEQYF.

The genes are TRBV25-1 and TRBJ1-2, with 7 bases fitting TRBD1. This CDR3 is 13 amino acids long. The V and J ends lost 2 bases and 7 bases, in that order; junction bases with no gene match: 4. The V gene's germline CDR1 is MGHDK and CDR2 SYGVNS. Here the CDR3 DNA reads TGTGCCAGCAGTGAAGCGGGACAGCGTGGCTACACCTTC. As protein: CASSEAGQRGYTF.

The chain is built from TRBV28 and TRBJ1-2; TRBD1 matches 7 bases. Trimming at V came to 6 bases and at J to 5 bases, leaving 9 bases not matched to a gene. This CDR3 is built from 14 residues. CDR1 MDHEN and CDR2 SYDVKM come from the germline V gene. The CDR3 reads CASRPGGSRYGYTF. CDR3 sequence (DNA): TGTGCCAGCAGACCAGGGGGGTCGAGATATGGCTACACCTTC.

V and J are TRBV5-6 and TRBJ2-3; no clear D gene. The germline V gene encodes CDR1 SGHDT and CDR2 YYEEEE. V was trimmed by 0 bases and J by 2 bases, leaving 7 bases between them. This CDR3 is built from 14 residues. CDR3 sequence reads: CASSLAAPTDTQYF. The CDR3 nucleotides read TGTGCCAGCAGCTTGGCCGCGCCCACAGATACGCAGTATTTT.

The chain joins TRBV27 to TRBJ2-2; 7 bases map to TRBD2. Germline lookup yields CDR1 MNHEY and CDR2 SMNVEV (reference sequence). V lost 2 bases to trimming and J lost 6 bases; unmatched junction nucleotides: 6. The CDR3 is made up of 15 amino acids. This chain's CDR3 is CASSLNPSGAGELFF. In DNA form, the CDR3 reads TGTGCCAGCAGTTTAAACCCTAGCGGTGCCGGGGAGCTGTTTTTT.

There are a few counts of this clone. This chain joins TRBV6-5 and TRBJ2-7; maybe TRBD1 (5 bases). The CDR3 length is 15 residues. V shed 0 bases and J shed 2 bases, with 11 bases lying between them. Germline V gives CDR1 MNHEY, CDR2 SVGAGI. Here the CDR3 DNA reads TGTGCCAGCAGTTACTCTGTGGCAGGGACCTACGAGCAGTACTTC. Translation: CASSYSVAGTYEQYF.

CDR3 DNA: TGTGCCAGTTCCGACTACTCCTACGAGCAGTACTTC. Its protein is CASSDYSYEQYF. The chain combines TRBV19 with TRBJ2-7; a possible D gene is TRBD2 (5 bases). With 8 bases removed from V and 0 bases from J, the gap between germline ends came to 8 bases. Germline V lookup: CDR1 LNHDA, CDR2 SQIVND (reference sequence). The CDR3 runs to 12 residues.

The chain couples TRBV7-9 to TRBJ2-3; D might be TRBD2 (6 bases). Germline assignment: CDR1 SEHNR and CDR2 FQNEAQ (reference sequence). The length of the CDR3 is 16 residues. Trimming cost V 6 bases and J 4 bases, with 20 bases left between them. Here the CDR3 DNA reads TGTGCCAGCAGTTACCCGGGGGAGAGTACGGCAGATACGCAGTATTTT. Translating it yields CASSYPGESTADTQYF. The whole variable domain, remainder taken from reference TRBV7-9 and TRBJ2-3, is DTGVSQNPRHKITKRGQNVTFRCDPISEHNRLYWYRQTLGQGPEFLTYFQNEAQLEKSRLLSDRFSAERPKGSFSTLEIQRTEQGDSAMYLCASSYPGESTADTQYFGPGTRLTVL.

This clone has just a few counts. The J gene is TRBJ2-2, the V gene TRBV25-1; 12 nucleotides line up with TRBD1. The CDR3 extends over 16 amino acids. CDR1 is MGHDK and CDR2 is SYGVNS in the germline V gene. With V trimmed by 1 base and J by 4 bases, 1 base remained unmatched. The DNA for the CDR3 is TGTGCCAGCAGTGAATCGGGACAGGGGGCCACCGGGGAGCTGTTTTTT. Protein product: CASSESGQGATGELFF.

The chain has TRBV5-1 and TRBJ2-2; the D is unclear. The germline V gene encodes CDR1 SGHRS and CDR2 YFSETQ. This CDR3 has 15 amino acids. V lost 4 bases and J lost 8, with 18 bases in between. The CDR3 bases are TGCGCCAGCAGCATTCGAGCTGATGGACCGGGGGAGCTGTTTTTT. Translated: CASSIRADGPGELFF. Together with reference TRBV5-1 and TRBJ2-2, the CDR3 gives the full variable domain: KAGVTQTPRYLIKTRGQQVTLSCSPISGHRSVSWYQQTPGQGLQFLFEYFSETQRNKGNFPGRFSGRQFSNSRSEMNVSTLELGDSALYLCASSIRADGPGELFFGEGSRLTVL.

The gene calls are TRBV28 and TRBJ1-4, with 7 bases lining up with TRBD1. V gave up 9 bases and J gave up 8 bases; unmatched junction bases: 9. CDR3 length equals 13 residues. Germline V gene sequence: CDR1 MDHEN, CDR2 SYDVKM. The CDR3 DNA reads as TGTGCCAGTAGAGACAGGGTGAGGGAAAAACTGTTTTTT. Translating it yields CASRDRVREKLFF.

The genes are TRBV18 and TRBJ2-7, with 7 nucleotides matching TRBD1. The CDR3 is made up of 16 amino acids. The ends lost 4 bases at V and 2 bases at J; junction bases unmatched: 11. The V gene's germline CDR1 is KGHSH and CDR2 LQKENI. The CDR3 bases are TGTGCCAGCTCACATACCACCGGGACAGAAGCCTACGAGCAGTACTTC. Translation gives CASSHTTGTEAYEQYF. The full variable domain, rest sourced from reference TRBV18 and TRBJ2-7, is NAGVMQNPRHLVRRRGQEARLRCSPMKGHSHVYWYRQLPEEGLKFMVYLQKENIIDESGMPKERFSAEFPKEGPSILRIQQVVRGDSAAYFCASSHTTGTEAYEQYFGPGTRLTVT.

The chain recombines TRBV28 with TRBJ1-5; tentatively, D is TRBD1 (5 bases). CDR1 is MDHEN, CDR2 SYDVKM, per germline. The CDR3 is made up of 15 amino acids. V was cut by 6 bases and J by 2 bases, with 14 bases left in between. CDR3 in amino acids: CASSPRGEGNQPQHF. The CDR3 nucleotides are TGTGCCAGCAGCCCAAGGGGTGAGGGCAATCAGCCCCAGCATTTT.

The sample holds one count of this clone. This rearrangement joins TRBV5-1 to TRBJ2-3; D perhaps matches TRBD2 (6 bases). This CDR3 has 18 residues. V lost 0 bases, J lost 3 bases, and 20 bases lay in between. Germline CDR1 reads SGHRS; CDR2 reads YFSETQ. Here the CDR3 DNA reads TGCGCCAGCAGCTTGGAAGTCGGGGGAAACAGAGGAACAGATACGCAGTATTTT. Translation gives CASSLEVGGNRGTDTQYF.

This clone occurred a few times. V usage is TRBV7-9 and J usage is TRBJ1-1; D ambiguous. The CDR3 is 13 residues long. CDR1 SEHNR and CDR2 FQNEAQ come from the germline V gene (reference sequence). Trimming pared 6 bases from V and 2 bases from J, leaving 10 bases between. The CDR3: CASSPDFNTEAFF. As DNA, the CDR3 is TGTGCCAGCAGTCCCGACTTTAACACTGAAGCTTTCTTT.

The table lists this clone with a count of one. V is TRBV19 and J is TRBJ2-3; weak D call: TRBD2 (5 bases). V lost 7 bases and J lost 2, with 10 bases in between. The CDR3 consists of 13 residues. Germline-derived CDR1 and CDR2 are LNHDA and SQIVND (reference sequence). CDR3: CASIGGLTDTQYF. CDR3 coding DNA: TGTGCCAGTATAGGAGGCCTCACAGATACGCAGTATTTT.

The J gene is TRBJ1-2, the V gene TRBV19; TRBD1 is a possible D gene (6 bases). Deletions cut 8 bases from V and 6 bases from J, with 19 bases between. Germline CDR1 LNHDA, CDR2 SQIVND (reference sequence). The CDR3 spans 14 residues. The CDR3 sequence is CASAGYRATDGYTF. CDR3 nucleotides: TGTGCCAGTGCGGGATACAGGGCTACTGATGGCTACACCTTC.

The rearrangement uses TRBV11-2 and TRBJ1-2; a weak D match, TRBD1 (5 bases). This CDR3 has 13 residues. CDR1 is SGHAT and CDR2 is FQNNGV in the germline V gene. V lost 3 bases and J 4 bases, leaving 9 bases between the germline ends. CDR3 coding DNA: TGTGCCAGCAGCTTGGGGGAAACCTATGGCTACACCTTC. This translates into CASSLGETYGYTF. Based on the CDR3 plus reference TRBV11-2 and TRBJ1-2, the full variable domain is EAGVAQSPRYKIIEKRQSVAFWCNPISGHATLYWYQQILGQGPKLLIQFQNNGVVDDSQLPKDRFSAERLKGVDSTLKIQPAKLEDSAVYLCASSLGETYGYTFGSGTRLTVV.

The rearrangement uses TRBV28 and TRBJ2-1, with 9 bases aligning to TRBD2. From germline, CDR1 is MDHEN and CDR2 SYDVKM. V was clipped by 4 bases and J by 1 base; unmatched bases: 8. This CDR3 has 17 amino acids. The DNA of the CDR3 is TGTGCCAGCAGTTCGGTGCGGGGGGGAGGATCCTACAATGAGCAGTTCTTC. Amino acid sequence: CASSSVRGGGSYNEQFF.

This chain links TRBV7-9 with TRBJ2-3; maybe TRBD1 (5 bases). The CDR3 runs 16 residues. V was cut by 2 bases and J by 2 bases, with 14 bases left in between. The germline CDR1 and CDR2 sequences are SEHNR and FQNEAQ (reference sequence). The CDR3 sequence: CASSLILAQDTDTQYF. CDR3 DNA sequence: TGTGCCAGCAGCTTAATTCTGGCACAGGACACAGATACGCAGTATTTT.

In its sample, this clone ranks as medium-sized. The chain carries TRBV19 and TRBJ1-5; D unclear. This CDR3 contains 13 residues. The V and J ends lost 6 bases and 1 base respectively, with 7 bases between them. Germline assignment: CDR1 LNHDA and CDR2 SQIVND (reference sequence). For the CDR3, the DNA is TGTGCCAGTAGCTTGGTGAGCAATCAGCCCCAGCATTTT. Its protein is CASSLVSNQPQHF. Filled out from reference TRBV19 and TRBJ1-5, the complete variable domain reads DGGITQSPKYLFRKEGQNVTLSCEQNLNHDAMYWYRQDPGQGLRLIYYSQIVNDFQKGDIAEGYSVSREKKESFPLTVTSAQKNPTAFYLCASSLVSNQPQHFGDGTRLSIL.

The rearrangement joins TRBV19 to TRBJ2-3, with D hard to call. Germline V gene sequence: CDR1 LNHDA, CDR2 SQIVND (reference sequence). The V end lost 3 bases, the J end lost 6 bases, and 7 bases lay between the germline ends. This CDR3 has 12 amino acids. Here the CDR3 DNA reads TGTGCCAGTAGTATTCGCCGGGATACGCAGTATTTT. It is translated as CASSIRRDTQYF.

As concerns this clone: Mismatch with germline at one junction end may stem from a read error. This chain joins TRBV19 and TRBJ1-5; D remains ambiguous. The CDR3 loop spans 12 amino acids. The germline V gene encodes CDR1 LNHDA and CDR2 SQIVND (reference sequence). The CDR3, as DNA: TGTGCGAGTAGGTACAGCAATCAGCCCCAGCATTTT. It yields the protein CASRYSNQPQHF.

This clone was seen a few times. The V gene is TRBV29-1, the J gene TRBJ2-2, with D hard to call. The CDR3 loop spans 14 amino acids. With 7 bases removed from V and 1 base from J, the gap between germline ends came to 13 bases. The germline V gene encodes CDR1 SQVTM and CDR2 ANQGSEA. CDR3 nucleotide sequence: TGCAGCGGAACTCGAGGCATGAACACCGGGGAGCTGTTTTTT. It specifies CSGTRGMNTGELFF.

The chain employs TRBV7-8 and TRBJ2-7; 7 bases map to TRBD2. V trimming: 2 bases; J trimming: 1 base; junction bases outside the gene matches: 5. CDR1 is SGHVS and CDR2 is FQNEAQ in the germline V gene. The CDR3 is 15 amino acids. The CDR3 sequence: CASSLFLADSYEQYF. The DNA for the CDR3 is TGTGCCAGCAGCTTATTCCTAGCGGATTCCTACGAGCAGTACTTC.